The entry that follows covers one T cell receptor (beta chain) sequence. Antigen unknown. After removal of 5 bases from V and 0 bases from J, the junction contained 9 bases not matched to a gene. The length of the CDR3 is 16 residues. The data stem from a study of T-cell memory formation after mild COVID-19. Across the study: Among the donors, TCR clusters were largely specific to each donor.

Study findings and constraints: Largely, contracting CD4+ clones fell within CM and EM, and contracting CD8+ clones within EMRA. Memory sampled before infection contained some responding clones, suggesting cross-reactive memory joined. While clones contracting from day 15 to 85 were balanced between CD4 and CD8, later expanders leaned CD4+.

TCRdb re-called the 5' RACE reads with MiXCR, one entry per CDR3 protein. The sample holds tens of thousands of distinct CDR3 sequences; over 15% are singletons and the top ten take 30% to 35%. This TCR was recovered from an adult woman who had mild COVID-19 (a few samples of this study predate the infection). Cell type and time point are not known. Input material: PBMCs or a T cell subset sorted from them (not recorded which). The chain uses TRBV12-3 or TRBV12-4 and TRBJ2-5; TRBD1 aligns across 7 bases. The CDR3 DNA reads TGTGCCAGCAGTACGGTAGGACAGGCGTACCAAGAGACCCAGTACTTC. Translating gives CASSTVGQAYQETQYF.